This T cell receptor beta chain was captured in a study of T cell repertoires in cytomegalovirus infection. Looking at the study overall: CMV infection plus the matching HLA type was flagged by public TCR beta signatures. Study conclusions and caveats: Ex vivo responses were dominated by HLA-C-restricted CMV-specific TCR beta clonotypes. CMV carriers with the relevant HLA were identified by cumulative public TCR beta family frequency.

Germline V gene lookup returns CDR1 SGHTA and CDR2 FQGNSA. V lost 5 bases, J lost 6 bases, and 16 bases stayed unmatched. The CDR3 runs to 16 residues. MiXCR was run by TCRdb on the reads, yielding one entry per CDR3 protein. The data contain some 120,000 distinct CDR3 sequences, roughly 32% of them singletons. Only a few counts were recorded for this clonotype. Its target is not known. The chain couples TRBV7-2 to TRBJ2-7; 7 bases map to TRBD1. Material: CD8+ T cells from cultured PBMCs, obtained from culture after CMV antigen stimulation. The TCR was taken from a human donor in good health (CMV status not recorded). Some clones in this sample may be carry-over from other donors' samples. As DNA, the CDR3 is TGTGCCAGCAGCCTCCCCCGGGACAGCCCATCTATCGAGCAGTACTTC. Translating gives CASSLPRDSPSIEQYF.